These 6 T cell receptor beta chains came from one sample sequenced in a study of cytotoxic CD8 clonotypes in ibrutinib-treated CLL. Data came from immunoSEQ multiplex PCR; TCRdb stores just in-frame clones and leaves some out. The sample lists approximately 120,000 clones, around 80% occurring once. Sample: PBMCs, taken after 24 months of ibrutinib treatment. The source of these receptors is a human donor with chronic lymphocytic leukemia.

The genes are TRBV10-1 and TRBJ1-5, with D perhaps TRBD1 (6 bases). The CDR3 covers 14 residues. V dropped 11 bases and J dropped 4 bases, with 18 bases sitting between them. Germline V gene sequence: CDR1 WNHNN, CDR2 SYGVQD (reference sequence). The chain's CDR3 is CARIPRDKNQPQHF. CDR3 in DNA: TGCGCCCGAATACCCCGGGACAAGAATCAGCCCCAGCATTTT.

The CDR3 bases are TGTGCCAGCAGCTCCGGGGAGACCCAGTACTTC. This gives the protein CASSSGETQYF. This chain uses TRBV11-2 with TRBJ2-5, with unresolved D. This CDR3 contains 11 residues. Trimming pared 4 bases from V and 5 bases from J, leaving 5 bases between. Germline CDR1 and CDR2: SGHAT and FQNNGV.

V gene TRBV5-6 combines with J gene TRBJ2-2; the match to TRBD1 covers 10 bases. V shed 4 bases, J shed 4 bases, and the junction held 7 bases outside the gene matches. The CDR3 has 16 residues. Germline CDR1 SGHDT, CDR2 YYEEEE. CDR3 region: CASSPDRGLATGELFF. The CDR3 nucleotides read TGTGCCAGCAGCCCAGACAGGGGGCTGGCCACCGGGGAGCTGTTTTTT.

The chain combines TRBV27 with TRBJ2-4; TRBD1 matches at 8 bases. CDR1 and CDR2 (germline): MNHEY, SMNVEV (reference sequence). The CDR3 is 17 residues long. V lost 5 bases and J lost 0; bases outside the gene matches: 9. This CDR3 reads CASSPWTGNLAKNIQYF. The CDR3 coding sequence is TGTGCCAGCAGTCCCTGGACAGGGAACCTAGCCAAAAACATTCAGTACTTC.

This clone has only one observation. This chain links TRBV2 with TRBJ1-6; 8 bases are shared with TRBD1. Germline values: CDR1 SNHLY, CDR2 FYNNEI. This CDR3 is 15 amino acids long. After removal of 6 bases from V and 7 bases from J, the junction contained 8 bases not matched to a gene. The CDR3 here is CASRPDRGDNSPLHF. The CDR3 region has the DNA TGTGCCAGCAGACCCGACAGGGGCGACAATTCACCCCTCCACTTT.

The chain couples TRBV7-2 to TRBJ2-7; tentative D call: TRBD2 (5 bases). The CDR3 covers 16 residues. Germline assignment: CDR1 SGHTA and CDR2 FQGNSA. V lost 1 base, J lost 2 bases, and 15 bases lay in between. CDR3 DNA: TGTGCCAGCAGCTTAGTGGTCCTAGCTAGGCCCTACGAGCAGTACTTC. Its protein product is CASSLVVLARPYEQYF.